A single T cell receptor (beta chain) is shown here with its context. Its specificity is unknown. These data belong to a study of persistence of HIV-infected CD4 T cells. Across the study: Donors had been on suppressive ART for a median of roughly 8 years.

The stimulus was lysate of CMV-infected fibroblasts, 8.5 to 10 ug/mL. Sorting of responding CD4+ T cells relied on upregulated CD40 ligand together with CD69. The CDR3 is 15 residues long. Germline V gives CDR1 MDHEN, CDR2 SYDVKM. The germline V and J ends were trimmed by 1 base and 2 bases, with 6 bases remaining between them. The immunoSEQ assay was version 4, run in survey mode. Sequencing was performed with immunoSEQ multiplex PCR; in TCRdb, only in-frame clones are kept and a portion is missing. The sample yields about 7,500 clones, 61% seen once. Sequenced here: CD4+ T cells sorted from PBMCs after 18-hour stimulation, sampled from a patient who received antiretroviral therapy. The origin of this receptor is an adult man with HIV who was CMV-seropositive. This chain connects TRBV28 to TRBJ2-6, with a possible D match to TRBD1 (6 bases). As DNA, the CDR3 is TGTGCCAGCAGTTTATCAGGGGCTGGGGCCAACGTCCTGACTTTC. Translating it yields CASSLSGAGANVLTF.